Below, 11 T cell receptor beta chains from the same sample are listed, as sequenced in a study of blood T cell repertoires in COVID-19. The assay was immunoSEQ multiplex PCR, and TCRdb's table has in-frame clones only and misses some. The sample lists approximately 300,000 clones; roughly 90% were seen once. The sample was peripheral blood. These receptors originate from a young man who had recovered from COVID-19.

The rearrangement joins TRBV7-2 to TRBJ2-3, with D uncertain. This CDR3 contains 14 residues. Between the trimmed V and J ends, which lost 5 bases and 3 bases, there was a span of 12 bases. Germline V gene sequence: CDR1 SGHTA, CDR2 FQGNSA. The CDR3 spells CASSIDKITDTQYF. CDR3 bases: TGTGCCAGCAGCATCGACAAGATTACAGATACGCAGTATTTT.

This chain uses TRBV7-8 with TRBJ2-7; maybe TRBD2 (5 bases). The CDR3 consists of 13 residues. Germline CDR1 and CDR2: SGHVS and FQNEAQ. V lost 2 bases and J 3 bases, leaving 8 bases between the germline ends. CDR3 sequence: CASSLRDIYEQYF. The CDR3 DNA reads as TGTGCCAGCAGCTTACGGGATATCTACGAGCAGTACTTC.

The genes are TRBV19 and TRBJ2-7; 8 positions agree with TRBD2. Germline loops: CDR1 LNHDA, CDR2 SQIVND (reference sequence). The CDR3 is 16 amino acids. V lost 0 bases to trimming and J lost 0 bases; unmatched junction nucleotides: 4. The CDR3 bases are TGTGCCAGTAGTATAGAAGGCGGGAGGAGCTCCTACGAGCAGTACTTC. The encoded protein is CASSIEGGRSSYEQYF.

The chain couples TRBV21-1 to TRBJ1-3; TRBD1, the table's D call, was not compared with the DNA. TRBV21-1 is a pseudogene segment. There are 13 residues in the CDR3. CDR3 sequence: CASQGHSGNTIYF. The CDR3 nucleotides read TGTGCCAGCCAGGGCCACTCTGGAAACACCATATATTTT.

As DNA, the CDR3 is TGTGCCACCAGCAGAAGACAGGGGCCGAGCGATGAAAAACTGTTTTTT. Protein product: CATSRRQGPSDEKLFF. The chain has TRBV15 and TRBJ1-4, with 8 bases aligning to TRBD1. The germline V gene encodes CDR1 LNHNV and CDR2 YYDKDF (reference sequence). The CDR3 is made up of 16 amino acids. V trimming: 2 bases; J trimming: 6 bases; junction bases outside the gene matches: 8.

The CDR3 loop is CASSGQRNQPQHF. Here the CDR3 DNA reads TGTGCCAGCAGTGGACAGCGCAATCAGCCCCAGCATTTT. This chain connects TRBV2 to TRBJ1-5, with a possible D match to TRBD1 (5 bases). With 4 bases removed from V and 2 bases from J, the gap between germline ends came to 6 bases. CDR1 and CDR2 from the germline V gene are SNHLY and FYNNEI. There are 13 residues in the CDR3.

This chain joins TRBV27 and TRBJ2-2; perhaps TRBD1 as D (6 bases). The CDR3 is 15 amino acids. Trimming removed 8 bases from V and 4 bases from J, with 17 bases in between. Germline V gene lookup returns CDR1 MNHEY and CDR2 SMNVEV (reference sequence). The CDR3 spells CASARGRGGTGELFF. DNA for the CDR3: TGTGCCAGCGCCCGGGGCAGAGGGGGCACCGGGGAGCTGTTTTTT.

The V call is TRBV12-3 or TRBV12-4, the J call TRBJ2-1, with D possibly matching TRBD1 (5 bases). The ends were cut back, 3 bases at V and 7 bases at J, with 7 bases in the middle. This CDR3 has 12 residues. This chain's CDR3 is CASSLGLNEQFF. The CDR3 DNA is TGTGCCAGCAGTTTGGGGCTAAATGAGCAGTTCTTC.

The V gene is TRBV15, the J gene TRBJ2-5, with D perhaps matching TRBD1 (6 bases). CDR1 is LNHNV and CDR2 is YYDKDF in the germline V gene (reference sequence). This CDR3 region has 15 residues. Trimming shortened V by 5 bases and J by 2 bases, and 15 bases separated the two germline ends. The CDR3 sequence is CATSGRQDLQETQYF. The CDR3 DNA follows: TGTGCCACCAGCGGCCGACAGGACTTACAAGAGACCCAGTACTTC.

V usage is TRBV30 and J usage is TRBJ2-7; 11 bases fit TRBD1. In germline, CDR1 is GTSNPN, CDR2 SVGIG (reference sequence). The V gene end was trimmed by 1 base and the J gene end by 6 bases; junction bases not matched to a gene: 2. The CDR3 extends over 13 amino acids. CDR3 in amino acids: CAWSEGTGGEQYF. CDR3 DNA sequence: TGTGCCTGGAGTGAAGGGACAGGGGGCGAGCAGTACTTC.

This clone was observed a single time. The chain employs TRBV10-1 and TRBJ1-1; D may be TRBD1 (5 bases). Germline V gene sequence: CDR1 WNHNN, CDR2 SYGVQD (reference sequence). The CDR3 is made up of 13 amino acids. The V end was cut by 4 bases, the J end by 11 bases, with 17 bases between. The CDR3 sequence: CASSGGEGRTAFF. CDR3 DNA: TGCGCCAGCAGTGGGGGGGAGGGAAGAACGGCTTTCTTT.